This TCR beta chain emerged from a study of T cells after yellow fever vaccination. Findings of the study overall: Clonotypes shared by both compartments, CD4 and CD8, made up a small share.

MiXCR, applied by TCRdb to the 5' RACE reads, yields one record per CDR3 protein. The sample includes 150,000 to 200,000 distinct CDR3 sequences, roughly 9.6% of them seen just once. The sample holds a few counts of this clonotype. The antigen is not known. This sample comprised CD8+ T cells sorted from PBMCs, obtained 15 days after the yellow fever booster vaccination. The receptor was derived from a man between 18 and 35 years old who received the YFV17D yellow fever vaccine.

CDR3 sequence (DNA): TGTGCCAGCAGCCATCCCGGGACGGAGTCCACCTATGGCTACACCTTC. This translates into CASSHPGTESTYGYTF. The chain recombines TRBV14 with TRBJ1-2, with a possible D match to TRBD1 (5 bases). CDR1 is SGHDN, CDR2 FVKESK, per germline. V gave up 3 bases and J gave up 4 bases, with 18 bases separating them. The CDR3 loop spans 16 amino acids.